This is a list of T cell receptor beta chains from one sample in a study of blood T cell repertoires in COVID-19. The data were produced by immunoSEQ multiplex PCR, yet TCRdb's version contains in-frame clones alone and is incomplete. The sample contains 200,000 to 300,000 clones, 85% to 90% of which appear only once. The sample taken for sequencing was PBMCs or T cells enriched from blood (not recorded which). These receptors came from a woman aged 30 to 39 with acute COVID-19. The CDR3 runs from the conserved cysteine through the conserved F or W. The order of the fields is V gene, J gene, D gene, clone size, CDR3 protein, CDR3 DNA. D genes are given only for firm matches. Rows give clone size only sometimes, using once, few, many, or a class for an expanded clone.

>TRBV27|TRBJ2-7|TRBD1|NA
CASRVQGITYEQYF
TGTGCCAGCAGGGTACAGGGGATAACCTACGAGCAGTACTTC
>TRBV7-8|TRBJ2-3|NA|NA
CASSLGNSQADTQYF
TGTGCCAGCAGCTTAGGAAACTCGCAAGCAGATACGCAGTATTTT
>TRBV27|TRBJ2-1|NA|NA
CASRGQPRLLYNEQFF
TGTGCCAGCAGAGGACAGCCTAGATTGTTATACAATGAGCAGTTCTTC
>TRBV30|TRBJ1-2|NA|NA
CAWSRDNYGYTF
TGTGCCTGGAGTCGCGATAACTATGGCTACACCTTC
>TRBV19|TRBJ2-1|NA|NA
CASSLINEQFF
TGTGCCAGTAGTTTAATCAATGAGCAGTTCTTC
>TRBV14|TRBJ2-2|NA|once
CASSQDTAGNTGELFF
TGTGCCAGCAGCCAAGATACGGCGGGGAACACCGGGGAGCTGTTTTTT
>TRBV2|TRBJ1-6|NA|NA
CASSVGQRLPLHF
TGTGCCAGCAGTGTGGGGCAGCGCCTCCCCCTCCACTTT
>TRBV29-1|TRBJ1-1|NA|NA
CSVRPVATEAFF
TGCAGCGTTCGACCGGTAGCTACTGAAGCTTTCTTT
>TRBV29-1|TRBJ2-5|NA|once
CSVQWTGGVETQYF
TGCAGCGTTCAATGGACAGGCGGGGTAGAGACCCAGTACTTC
>TRBV10-2|TRBJ1-3|NA|NA
CASSEGLLGGTGNTIYF
TGCGCCAGCAGTGAGGGTCTGTTGGGGGGTACTGGAAACACCATATATTTT
>TRBV5-5|TRBJ1-2|TRBD1|NA
CASSSDRGYTF
TGTGCCAGCAGCTCGGACAGGGGCTACACCTTC
>TRBV2|TRBJ1-1|TRBD1|NA
CASRPGTEARAFF
TGTGCCAGCAGGCCCGGGACAGAGGCGCGGGCTTTCTTT
>TRBV5-6|TRBJ1-1|NA|NA
CASSTTAMNTEAFF
TGTGCCAGCAGCACGACAGCTATGAACACTGAAGCTTTCTTT
>TRBV19|TRBJ1-1|NA|NA
CASSTSGGYTEAFF
TGTGCCAGTAGTACTTCGGGGGGGTACACTGAAGCTTTCTTT
>TRBV19|TRBJ1-4|NA|NA
CASSRQEKLFF
TGTGCCAGTAGTAGACAGGAAAAACTGTTTTTT
>TRBV2|TRBJ1-1|TRBD1|NA
CASSEDEGGWTEAFF
TGTGCCAGCAGTGAAGATGAAGGGGGCTGGACTGAAGCTTTCTTT
>TRBV30|TRBJ2-6|NA|NA
CAWSRDTRSGANVLTF
TGTGCCTGGAGTCGGGACACCAGGTCTGGGGCCAACGTCCTGACTTTC
>TRBV3-1/TRBV3-2|TRBJ1-5|TRBD1|NA
CASSQGPTGHQPQHF
TGTGCCAGCAGCCAAGGGCCGACAGGGCATCAGCCCCAGCATTTT
>TRBV9|TRBJ1-2|NA|NA
CASSQSSQGNGYTF
TGTGCCAGCAGCCAGTCCTCCCAGGGAAACGGCTACACCTTC
>TRBV9|TRBJ2-6|NA|NA
CASSTSGFGANVLTF
TGTGCCAGCAGCACCTCAGGGTTCGGGGCCAACGTCCTGACTTTC
>TRBV7-3|TRBJ1-1|NA|NA
CASSLNAGNTEAFF
TGTGCCAGCAGCCTGAACGCAGGGAACACTGAAGCTTTCTTT
>TRBV27|TRBJ1-2|TRBD1|NA
CASSLRGPGHGYTF
TGTGCCAGCAGTTTAAGGGGGCCCGGCCATGGCTACACCTTC